The present TCR beta chain was sequenced within a study of cytomegalovirus exposure and HLA in healthy donors. 13 Jbeta primers and 60 Vbeta primers were used for the PCR. The method was immunoSEQ multiplex PCR; TCRdb's version includes in-frame clones alone and lacks a portion of them. The sample holds approximately 120,000 clones, about 80% seen once. The V and J ends lost 3 bases and 1 base respectively, with 12 bases between them. The CDR3 runs 15 residues. Looked up from germline, CDR1 is MGHRA and CDR2 is YSYEKL. V usage is TRBV4-1 and J usage is TRBJ1-1, with no clear D. The origin of this receptor is a woman aged 50 to 60 in good health and CMV-seropositive. Sequences were obtained from PBMCs. The CDR3 DNA reads as TGCGCCAGCAGCCATTCAAAGGCGGGGAACACTGAAGCTTTCTTT. Residues: CASSHSKAGNTEAFF.